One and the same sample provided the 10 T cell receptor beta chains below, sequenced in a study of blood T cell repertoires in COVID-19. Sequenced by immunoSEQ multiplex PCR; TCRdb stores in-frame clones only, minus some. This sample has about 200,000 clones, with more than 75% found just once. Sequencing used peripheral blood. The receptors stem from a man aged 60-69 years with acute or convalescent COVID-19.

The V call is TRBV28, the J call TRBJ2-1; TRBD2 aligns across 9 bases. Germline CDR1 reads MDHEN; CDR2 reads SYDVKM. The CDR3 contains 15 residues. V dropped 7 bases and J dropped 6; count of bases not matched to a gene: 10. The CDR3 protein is CASTLPGLAPNEQFF. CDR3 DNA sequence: TGTGCCAGCACACTACCGGGACTAGCTCCCAATGAGCAGTTCTTC.

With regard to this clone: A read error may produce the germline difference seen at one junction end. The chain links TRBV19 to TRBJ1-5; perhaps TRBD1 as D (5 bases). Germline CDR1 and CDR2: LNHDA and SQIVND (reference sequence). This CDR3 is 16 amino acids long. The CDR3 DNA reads TGTGCCAGTAGTATCGATCCGGGGGGTAGCTATCAGCCCCAGCATTTT. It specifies CASSIDPGGSYQPQHF.

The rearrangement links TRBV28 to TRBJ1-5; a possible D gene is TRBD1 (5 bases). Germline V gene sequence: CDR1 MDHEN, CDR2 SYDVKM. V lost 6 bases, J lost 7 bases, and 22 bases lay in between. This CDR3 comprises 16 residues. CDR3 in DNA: TGTGCCAGCAGCTACAGGTCCGGGGGAGGTGGACAGCCCCAGCATTTT. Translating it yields CASSYRSGGGGQPQHF.

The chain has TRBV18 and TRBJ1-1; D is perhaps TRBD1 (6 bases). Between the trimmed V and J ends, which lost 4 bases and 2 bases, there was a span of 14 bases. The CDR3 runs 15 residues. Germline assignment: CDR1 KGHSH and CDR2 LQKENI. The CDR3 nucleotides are TGTGCCAGCTCACTCTCCAGGGGATTTAACACTGAAGCTTTCTTT. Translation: CASSLSRGFNTEAFF. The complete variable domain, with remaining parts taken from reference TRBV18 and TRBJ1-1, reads NAGVMQNPRHLVRRRGQEARLRCSPMKGHSHVYWYRQLPEEGLKFMVYLQKENIIDESGMPKERFSAEFPKEGPSILRIQQVVRGDSAAYFCASSLSRGFNTEAFFGQGTRLTVV.

CDR3: CAISDPAGGRADTQYF. In nucleotides, the CDR3 is TGTGCCATCAGTGACCCCGCCGGGGGGCGCGCAGATACGCAGTATTTT. This chain connects TRBV10-3 to TRBJ2-3, with D possibly TRBD2 on 7 matching bases. This CDR3 is built from 16 residues. Trimming took 3 bases from V and 4 from J, leaving 17 bases between them. Germline V CDR1 and CDR2: ENHRY, SYGVKD.

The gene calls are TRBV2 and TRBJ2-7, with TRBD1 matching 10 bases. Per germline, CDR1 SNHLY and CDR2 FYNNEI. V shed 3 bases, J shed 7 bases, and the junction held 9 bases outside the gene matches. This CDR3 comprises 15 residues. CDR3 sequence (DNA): TGTGCCAGCAGTGATACCGGGACAGGGGTATCTGAGCAGTACTTC. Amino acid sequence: CASSDTGTGVSEQYF.

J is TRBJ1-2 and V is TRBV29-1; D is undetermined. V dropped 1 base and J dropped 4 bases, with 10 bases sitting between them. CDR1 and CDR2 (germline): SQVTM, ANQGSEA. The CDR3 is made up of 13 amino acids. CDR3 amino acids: CSVEGGQSYGYTF. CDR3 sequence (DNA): TGCAGCGTTGAAGGAGGTCAGAGCTATGGCTACACCTTC.

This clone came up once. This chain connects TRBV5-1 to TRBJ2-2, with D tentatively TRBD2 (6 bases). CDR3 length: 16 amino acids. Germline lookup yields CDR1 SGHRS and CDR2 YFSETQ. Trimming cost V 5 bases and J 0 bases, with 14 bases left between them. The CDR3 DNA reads TGCGCCAGCAGGACGGGACTGCCCCCGAACACCGGGGAGCTGTTTTTT. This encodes CASRTGLPPNTGELFF.

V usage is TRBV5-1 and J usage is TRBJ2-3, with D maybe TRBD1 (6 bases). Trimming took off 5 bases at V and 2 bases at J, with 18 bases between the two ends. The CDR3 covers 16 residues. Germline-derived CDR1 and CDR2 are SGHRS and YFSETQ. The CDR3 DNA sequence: TGCGCCAGCAGTCCCCAAGGACAGAAGACCACAGATACGCAGTATTTT. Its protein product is CASSPQGQKTTDTQYF.

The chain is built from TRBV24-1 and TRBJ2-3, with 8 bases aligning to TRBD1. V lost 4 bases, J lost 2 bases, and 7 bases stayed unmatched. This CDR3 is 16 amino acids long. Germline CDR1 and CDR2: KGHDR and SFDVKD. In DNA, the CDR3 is TGTGCCACCAGTGACCCAGACAGGGGCGCCACAGATACGCAGTATTTT. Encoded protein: CATSDPDRGATDTQYF.